This record covers a single T cell receptor (beta chain). This sample is part of a study of blood T cell repertoires in COVID-19. The germline V gene encodes CDR1 MGHRA and CDR2 YSYEKL. Trimming removed 0 bases from V and 5 bases from J, with 13 bases in between. CDR3 length: 15 amino acids. Using immunoSEQ multiplex PCR, the repertoire was profiled, and TCRdb retains in-frame clones only, with some absent. The repertoire holds about 76,000 clones, with 75% to 85% as singletons. The chain is built from TRBV4-1 and TRBJ1-1; D perhaps matches TRBD1 (6 bases). The receptor comes from a human donor in a cohort sampled during active COVID-19. Source material: peripheral blood. The CDR3 coding sequence is TGCGCCAGCAGCCAAGAATGGGTTACAGGGACTGAAGCTTTCTTT. It specifies CASSQEWVTGTEAFF.